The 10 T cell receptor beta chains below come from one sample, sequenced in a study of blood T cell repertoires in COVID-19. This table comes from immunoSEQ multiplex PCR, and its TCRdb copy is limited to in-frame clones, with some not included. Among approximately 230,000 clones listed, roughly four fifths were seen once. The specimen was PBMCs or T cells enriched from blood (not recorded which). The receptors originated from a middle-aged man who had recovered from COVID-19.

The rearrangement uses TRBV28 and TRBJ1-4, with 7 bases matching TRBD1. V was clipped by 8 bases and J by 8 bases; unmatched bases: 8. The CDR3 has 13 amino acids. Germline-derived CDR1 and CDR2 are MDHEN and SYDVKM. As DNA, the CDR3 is TGTGCCAGCCTTAGACAGGGTTGGGAAAAACTGTTTTTT. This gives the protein CASLRQGWEKLFF.

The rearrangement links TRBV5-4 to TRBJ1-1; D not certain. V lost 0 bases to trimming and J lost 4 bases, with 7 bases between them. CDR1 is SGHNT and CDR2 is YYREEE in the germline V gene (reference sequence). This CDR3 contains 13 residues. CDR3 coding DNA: TGTGCCAGCAGCTTGGTACAGTTCACTGAAGCTTTCTTT. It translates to CASSLVQFTEAFF.

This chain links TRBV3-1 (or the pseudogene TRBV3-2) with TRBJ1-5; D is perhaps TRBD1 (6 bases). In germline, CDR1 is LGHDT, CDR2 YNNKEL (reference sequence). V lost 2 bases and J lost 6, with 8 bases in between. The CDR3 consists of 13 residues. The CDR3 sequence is CASSQQGTQPQHF. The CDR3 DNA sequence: TGTGCCAGCAGCCAACAGGGGACTCAGCCCCAGCATTTT.

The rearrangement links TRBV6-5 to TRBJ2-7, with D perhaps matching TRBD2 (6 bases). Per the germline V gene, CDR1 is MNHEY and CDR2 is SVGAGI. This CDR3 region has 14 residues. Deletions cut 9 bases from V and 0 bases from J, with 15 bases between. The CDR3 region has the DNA TGTGCCAGTCAGACCCAGGAGGGCTCCTACGAGCAGTACTTC. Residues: CASQTQEGSYEQYF.

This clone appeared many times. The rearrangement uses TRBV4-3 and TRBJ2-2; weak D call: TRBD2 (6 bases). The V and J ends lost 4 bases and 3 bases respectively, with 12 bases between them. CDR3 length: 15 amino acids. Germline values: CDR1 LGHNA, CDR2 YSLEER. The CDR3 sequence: CASSRGDFDTGELFF. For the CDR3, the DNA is TGCGCCAGCAGCCGAGGGGACTTCGACACCGGGGAGCTGTTTTTT.

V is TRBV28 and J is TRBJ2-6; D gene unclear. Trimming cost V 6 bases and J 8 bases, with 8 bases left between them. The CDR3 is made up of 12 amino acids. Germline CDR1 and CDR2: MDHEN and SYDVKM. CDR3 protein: CASSPLSNVLTF. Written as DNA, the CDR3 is TGTGCCAGCAGCCCCTTGTCCAACGTCCTGACTTTC. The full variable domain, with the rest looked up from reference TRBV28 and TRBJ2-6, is DVKVTQSSRYLVKRTGEKVFLECVQDMDHENMFWYRQDPGLGLRLIYFSYDVKMKEKGDIPEGYSVSREKKERFSLILESASTNQTSMYLCASSPLSNVLTFGAGSRLTVL.

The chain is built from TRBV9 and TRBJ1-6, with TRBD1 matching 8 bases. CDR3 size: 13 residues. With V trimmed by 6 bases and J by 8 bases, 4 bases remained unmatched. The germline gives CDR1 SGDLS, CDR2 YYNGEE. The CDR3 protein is CASTGGLDSPLHF. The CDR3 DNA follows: TGTGCCAGCACAGGGGGCTTGGATTCACCCCTCCACTTT.

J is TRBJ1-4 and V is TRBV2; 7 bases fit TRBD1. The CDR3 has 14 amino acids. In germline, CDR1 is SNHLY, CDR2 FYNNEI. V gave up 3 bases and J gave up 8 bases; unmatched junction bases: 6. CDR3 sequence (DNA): TGTGCCAGCAGTGAGGGGACAGTAAGGGAAAAACTGTTTTTT. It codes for CASSEGTVREKLFF.

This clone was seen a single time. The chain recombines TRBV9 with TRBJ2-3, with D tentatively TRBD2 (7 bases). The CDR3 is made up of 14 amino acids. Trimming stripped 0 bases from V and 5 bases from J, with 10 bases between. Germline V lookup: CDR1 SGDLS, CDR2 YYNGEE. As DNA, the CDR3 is TGTGCCAGCAGCGTAGAGGGGGAGGGAGATACGCAGTATTTT. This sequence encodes CASSVEGEGDTQYF.

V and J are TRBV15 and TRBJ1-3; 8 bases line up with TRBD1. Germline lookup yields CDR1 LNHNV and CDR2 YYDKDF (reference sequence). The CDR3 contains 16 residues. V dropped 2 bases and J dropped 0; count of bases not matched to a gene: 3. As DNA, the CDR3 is TGTGCCACCAGCAGAACTACAGGGGGCTCTGGAAACACCATATATTTT. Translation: CATSRTTGGSGNTIYF.